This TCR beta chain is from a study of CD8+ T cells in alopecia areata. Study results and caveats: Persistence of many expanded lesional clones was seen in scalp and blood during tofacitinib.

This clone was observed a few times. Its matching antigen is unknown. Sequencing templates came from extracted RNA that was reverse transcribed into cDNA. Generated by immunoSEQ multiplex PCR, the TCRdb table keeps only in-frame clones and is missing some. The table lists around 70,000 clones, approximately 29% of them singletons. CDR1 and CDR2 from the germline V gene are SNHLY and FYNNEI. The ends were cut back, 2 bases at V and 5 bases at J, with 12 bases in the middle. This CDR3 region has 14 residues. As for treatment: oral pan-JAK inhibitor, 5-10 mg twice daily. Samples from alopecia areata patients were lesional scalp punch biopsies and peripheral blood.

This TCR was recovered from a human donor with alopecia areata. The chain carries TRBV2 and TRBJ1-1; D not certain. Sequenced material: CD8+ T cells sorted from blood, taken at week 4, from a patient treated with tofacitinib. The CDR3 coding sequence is TGTGCCAGCAGTGAAAAGGCCTCTGGGACTGAAGCTTTCTTT. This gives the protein CASSEKASGTEAFF.